Listed below are T cell receptor beta chains from one sample, sequenced in a study of T-cell reconstitution after alpha-beta-depleted transplantation in children. TCRdb re-called the PCR reads with MiXCR, one entry per CDR3 protein. The sample consists of over 25,000 distinct CDR3 sequences, 5% to 7% of them appearing once. The sample here was peripheral blood, taken 60 days after TCRalphabeta/CD19-depleted stem cell transplant. These receptors originate from a child under two years old who had a stem cell transplant for acute myeloid leukemia, so the T cells may come from the graft donor. The CDR3 runs from the conserved cysteine through the conserved F or W. Each record gives: CDR3 DNA, CDR3 protein, J gene, clone size, V gene, D gene. The D gene is left open where the match is weak. Size tells how often a clone was seen (once, few, many) or the class of an expanded clone, and some rows leave it out.

CDR3 DNA: TGTGCCAGCAGTTACAACACCGGGGAGCTGTTTTTT; CDR3 protein: CASSYNTGELFF; J gene: TRBJ2-2; clone size: many; V gene: TRBV6-5; D gene: NA
CDR3 DNA: TGTGCCAGCAGCTTAGTAAGCCAGCTAAACTACGAGCAGTACTTC; CDR3 protein: CASSLVSQLNYEQYF; J gene: TRBJ2-7; clone size: many; V gene: TRBV7-2; D gene: NA
CDR3 DNA: TGTGCCAGCAGCTTAGGACAGGGGTCGATCGGGGAGCTGTTTTTT; CDR3 protein: CASSLGQGSIGELFF; J gene: TRBJ2-2; clone size: many; V gene: TRBV7-2; D gene: TRBD1
CDR3 DNA: TGTGCCAGTAGTAGAGGAGACAGAGAGACCCAGTACTTC; CDR3 protein: CASSRGDRETQYF; J gene: TRBJ2-5; clone size: many; V gene: TRBV19; D gene: NA
CDR3 DNA: TGTGCCAGCAGTTACGATCCGACCGGGACAGGGAGATACAATGAGCAGTTCTTC; CDR3 protein: CASSYDPTGTGRYNEQFF; J gene: TRBJ2-1; clone size: many; V gene: TRBV6-5; D gene: TRBD1
CDR3 DNA: TGTGCCACCAGTGATTTGCCTAGAAGGGGCAATGAGCAGTTCTTC; CDR3 protein: CATSDLPRRGNEQFF; J gene: TRBJ2-1; clone size: many; V gene: TRBV24-1; D gene: NA
CDR3 DNA: TGCAGTGCTAGAGATCTCTCCCGCCTAGCGGGGGTCTCCTACAATGAGCAGTTCTTC; CDR3 protein: CSARDLSRLAGVSYNEQFF; J gene: TRBJ2-1; clone size: NA; V gene: TRBV20-1; D gene: TRBD2
CDR3 DNA: TGTGCCAGCAGCAAAAGCGACAGGGGGCGGGAGACCCAGTACTTC; CDR3 protein: CASSKSDRGRETQYF; J gene: TRBJ2-5; clone size: few; V gene: TRBV21-1; D gene: NA
CDR3 DNA: TGTGCCAGCACCTTTCGGCGGGGAGGCTACGAGCAGTACTTC; CDR3 protein: CASTFRRGGYEQYF; J gene: TRBJ2-7; clone size: many; V gene: TRBV5-5; D gene: NA
CDR3 DNA: TGTGCCAGCAGTTCCCTCGGGAGAGCGGGAGCAGATAACAATGAGCAGTTCTTC; CDR3 protein: CASSSLGRAGADNNEQFF; J gene: TRBJ2-1; clone size: few; V gene: TRBV12-3/TRBV12-4; D gene: TRBD2
CDR3 DNA: TGCGCCAGCAGCTCAACAGGGGGACTAGCCAAAAACATTCAGTACTTC; CDR3 protein: CASSSTGGLAKNIQYF; J gene: TRBJ2-4; clone size: many; V gene: TRBV4-3; D gene: TRBD1
CDR3 DNA: TGTGCCAGCAACCGGGGTGGGGGGCCGGGCAATGAGCAGTTCTTC; CDR3 protein: CASNRGGGPGNEQFF; J gene: TRBJ2-1; clone size: many; V gene: TRBV12-3/TRBV12-4; D gene: NA
CDR3 DNA: TGTGCCATCAGTGAGGAGACAAAAGCTGGAAACACCATATATTTT; CDR3 protein: CAISEETKAGNTIYF; J gene: TRBJ1-3; clone size: many; V gene: TRBV10-3; D gene: NA
CDR3 DNA: TGTGCCAGCACCGGGACAGTGAGCTCCTACGAGCAGTACTTC; CDR3 protein: CASTGTVSSYEQYF; J gene: TRBJ2-7; clone size: many; V gene: TRBV11-2; D gene: TRBD1
CDR3 DNA: TGTGCCAGCAGCTTAAATGGACTAGCGCGACCGAACACCGGGGAGCTGTTTTTT; CDR3 protein: CASSLNGLARPNTGELFF; J gene: TRBJ2-2; clone size: many; V gene: TRBV5-6; D gene: TRBD2
CDR3 DNA: TGTGCCACCAGGGGCACCACGAACACCGGGGAGCTGTTTTTT; CDR3 protein: CATRGTTNTGELFF; J gene: TRBJ2-2; clone size: few; V gene: TRBV24-1; D gene: NA
CDR3 DNA: TGTGCCAGCAGCTTTCTATCGGGAGCCACCTACAATGAGCAGTTCTTC; CDR3 protein: CASSFLSGATYNEQFF; J gene: TRBJ2-1; clone size: many; V gene: TRBV7-2; D gene: NA
CDR3 DNA: TGTGCCAGCAGCTTCGGGAGCGGCACAGATACGCAGTATTTT; CDR3 protein: CASSFGSGTDTQYF; J gene: TRBJ2-3; clone size: NA; V gene: TRBV7-6; D gene: NA
CDR3 DNA: TGTGCCAGCAGCCCCCCGGGAGGTGAAGCTTTCTTT; CDR3 protein: CASSPPGGEAFF; J gene: TRBJ1-1; clone size: many; V gene: TRBV4-2; D gene: NA
CDR3 DNA: TGTGCCAGCAGCGCCCGGGGAGTAAACATTCAGTACTTC; CDR3 protein: CASSARGVNIQYF; J gene: TRBJ2-4; clone size: many; V gene: TRBV9; D gene: NA
CDR3 DNA: TGTGCCAGCAGCTTAGGTGGGGGTTTTGGCTATGGCTACACCTTC; CDR3 protein: CASSLGGGFGYGYTF; J gene: TRBJ1-2; clone size: many; V gene: TRBV11-2; D gene: NA
CDR3 DNA: TGTGCCAGCAGTTACCGGGTAGCGGGAGGGCCGAGAGAGACCCAGTACTTC; CDR3 protein: CASSYRVAGGPRETQYF; J gene: TRBJ2-5; clone size: many; V gene: TRBV6-2/TRBV6-3; D gene: TRBD2
CDR3 DNA: TGCGCCAGCAGTAGCACCTACACCGGGGAGCTGTTTTTT; CDR3 protein: CASSSTYTGELFF; J gene: TRBJ2-2; clone size: few; V gene: TRBV10-2; D gene: NA
CDR3 DNA: TGTGCCAGCAGGCCATGGGGGGGCAGGGACCAAGAGACCCAGTACTTC; CDR3 protein: CASRPWGGRDQETQYF; J gene: TRBJ2-5; clone size: few; V gene: TRBV28; D gene: NA
CDR3 DNA: TGTGCCAGCAGCCAAGACGACCCACCGGGTTCACCCCTCCACTTT; CDR3 protein: CASSQDDPPGSPLHF; J gene: TRBJ1-6; clone size: few; V gene: TRBV4-2; D gene: NA
CDR3 DNA: TGTGCCACCTGTCCGGGACCGCTCACCGGGGAGCTGTTTTTT; CDR3 protein: CATCPGPLTGELFF; J gene: TRBJ2-2; clone size: NA; V gene: TRBV24-1; D gene: NA
CDR3 DNA: TGTGCCAGCAGCCTTCGGGACAGGGGGCTCGTTACCTACGAGCAGTACTTC; CDR3 protein: CASSLRDRGLVTYEQYF; J gene: TRBJ2-7; clone size: few; V gene: TRBV3-1; D gene: TRBD1
CDR3 DNA: TGTGCCAGCAGAGTGACAGGGGTGAACACTGAAGCTTTCTTT; CDR3 protein: CASRVTGVNTEAFF; J gene: TRBJ1-1; clone size: many; V gene: TRBV7-9; D gene: TRBD1
CDR3 DNA: TGCAGCGTTTGCCCGGGATTGGGGGCGGGGACTGAAGCCTTCTTT; CDR3 protein: CSVCPGLGAGTEAFF; J gene: TRBJ1-1; clone size: many; V gene: TRBV29-1; D gene: NA
CDR3 DNA: TGTGCCACCAGTGACCCGTTCAATCACTACGAGCAGTACTTC; CDR3 protein: CATSDPFNHYEQYF; J gene: TRBJ2-7; clone size: many; V gene: TRBV24-1; D gene: NA